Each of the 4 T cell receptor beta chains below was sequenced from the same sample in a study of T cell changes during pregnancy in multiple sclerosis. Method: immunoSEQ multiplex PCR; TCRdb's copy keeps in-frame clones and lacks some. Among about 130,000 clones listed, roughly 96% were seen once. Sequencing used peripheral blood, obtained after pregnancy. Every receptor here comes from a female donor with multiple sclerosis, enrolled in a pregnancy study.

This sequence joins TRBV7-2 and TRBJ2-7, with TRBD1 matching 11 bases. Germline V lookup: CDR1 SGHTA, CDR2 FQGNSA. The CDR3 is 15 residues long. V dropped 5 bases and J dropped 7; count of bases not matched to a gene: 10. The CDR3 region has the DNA TGTGCCAGCAGCGCGCTAGGACAGGGGGCGGGGGAGCAGTACTTC. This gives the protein CASSALGQGAGEQYF.

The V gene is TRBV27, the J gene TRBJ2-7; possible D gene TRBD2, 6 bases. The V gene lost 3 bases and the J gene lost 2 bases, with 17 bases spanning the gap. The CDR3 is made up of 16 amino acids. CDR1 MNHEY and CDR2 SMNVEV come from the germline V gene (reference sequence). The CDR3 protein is CASSLFPGEVPYEQYF. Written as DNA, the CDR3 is TGTGCCAGCAGTTTGTTCCCGGGAGAGGTTCCCTACGAGCAGTACTTC.

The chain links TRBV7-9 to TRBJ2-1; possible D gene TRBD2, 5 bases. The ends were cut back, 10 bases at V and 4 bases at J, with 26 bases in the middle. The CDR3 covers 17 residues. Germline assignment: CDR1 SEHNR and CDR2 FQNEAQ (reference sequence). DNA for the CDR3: TGTGCCACAGGCCGGACCCTAGCTTTAGTTGGATACAATGAGCAGTTCTTC. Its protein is CATGRTLALVGYNEQFF.

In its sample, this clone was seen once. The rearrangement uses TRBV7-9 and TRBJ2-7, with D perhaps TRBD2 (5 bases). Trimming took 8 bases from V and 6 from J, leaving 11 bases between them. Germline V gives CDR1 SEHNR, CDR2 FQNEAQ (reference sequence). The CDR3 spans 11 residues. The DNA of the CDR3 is TGTGCCAGCGGGGTTGGGAGCGAGCAGTACTTC. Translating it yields CASGVGSEQYF. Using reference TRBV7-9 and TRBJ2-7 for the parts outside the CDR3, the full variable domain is DTGVSQNPRHKITKRGQNVTFRCDPISEHNRLYWYRQTLGQGPEFLTYFQNEAQLEKSRLLSDRFSAERPKGSFSTLEIQRTEQGDSAMYLCASGVGSEQYFGPGTRLTVT.